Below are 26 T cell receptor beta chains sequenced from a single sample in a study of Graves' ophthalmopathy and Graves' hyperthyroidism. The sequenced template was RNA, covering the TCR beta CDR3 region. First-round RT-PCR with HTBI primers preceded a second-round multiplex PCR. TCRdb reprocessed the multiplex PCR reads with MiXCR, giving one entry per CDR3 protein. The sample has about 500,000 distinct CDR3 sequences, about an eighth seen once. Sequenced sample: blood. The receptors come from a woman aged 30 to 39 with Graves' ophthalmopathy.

The CDR3 coding sequence is TGTGCCAGCAGGGAGGGGTGGTCGAGCAATCAGCCCCAGCATTTT. This sequence encodes CASREGWSSNQPQHF. J is TRBJ1-5 and V is TRBV6-1, with D possibly TRBD1 on 5 matching bases. This CDR3 is 15 amino acids long. V dropped 6 bases and J dropped 1 base, with 13 bases sitting between them. Germline-derived CDR1 and CDR2 are MNHNS and SASEGT.

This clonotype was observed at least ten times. CDR3 sequence reads: CASRTDRNYGYTF. For the CDR3, the DNA is TGTGCCAGCAGAACAGACCGTAACTATGGCTACACCTTC. The genes are TRBV2 and TRBJ1-2; D ambiguous. The CDR3 covers 13 residues. Germline lookup yields CDR1 SNHLY and CDR2 FYNNEI. V was trimmed by 6 bases and J by 1 base, leaving 9 bases between them. Together with reference TRBV2 and TRBJ1-2, the CDR3 gives the full variable domain: EPEVTQTPSHQVTQMGQEVILRCVPISNHLYFYWYRQILGQKVEFLVSFYNNEISEKSEIFDDQFSVERPDGSNFTLKIRSTKLEDSAMYFCASRTDRNYGYTFGSGTRLTVV.

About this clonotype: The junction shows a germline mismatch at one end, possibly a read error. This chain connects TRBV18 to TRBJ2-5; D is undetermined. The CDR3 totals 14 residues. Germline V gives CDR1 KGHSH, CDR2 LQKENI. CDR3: CASSPAGAQETQHF. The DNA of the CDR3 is TGTGCCAGCTCGCCGGCCGGAGCTCAAGAGACCCAGCACTTC.

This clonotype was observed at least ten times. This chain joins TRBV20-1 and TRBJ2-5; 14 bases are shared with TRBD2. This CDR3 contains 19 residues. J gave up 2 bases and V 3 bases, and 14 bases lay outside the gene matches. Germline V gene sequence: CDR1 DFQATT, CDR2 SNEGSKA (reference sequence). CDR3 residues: CSASGSGTSGRGRQETQYF. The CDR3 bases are TGCAGTGCTAGTGGATCCGGGACTAGCGGGAGAGGGAGGCAAGAGACCCAGTACTTC.

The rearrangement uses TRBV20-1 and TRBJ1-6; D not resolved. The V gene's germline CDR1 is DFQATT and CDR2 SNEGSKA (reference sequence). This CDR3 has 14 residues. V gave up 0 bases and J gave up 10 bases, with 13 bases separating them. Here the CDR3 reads CSARDQEGISPLHF. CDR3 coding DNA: TGCAGTGCTAGAGATCAAGAAGGGATCTCACCCCTCCACTTT.

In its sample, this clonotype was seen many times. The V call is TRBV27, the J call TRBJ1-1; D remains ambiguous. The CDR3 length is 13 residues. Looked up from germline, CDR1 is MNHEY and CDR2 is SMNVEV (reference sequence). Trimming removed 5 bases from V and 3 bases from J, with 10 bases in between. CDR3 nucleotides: TGTGCCAGCAGTAGTGTAGGGTACACTGAAGCTTTCTTT. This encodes CASSSVGYTEAFF.

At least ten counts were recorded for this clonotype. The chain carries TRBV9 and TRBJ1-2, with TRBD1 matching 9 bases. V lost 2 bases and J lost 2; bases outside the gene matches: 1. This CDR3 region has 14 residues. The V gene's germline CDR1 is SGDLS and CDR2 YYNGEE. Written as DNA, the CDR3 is TGTGCCAGCAGCGTTGGGACAGGGAACTATGGCTACACCTTC. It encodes CASSVGTGNYGYTF. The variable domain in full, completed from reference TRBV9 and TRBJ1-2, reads DSGVTQTPKHLITATGQRVTLRCSPRSGDLSVYWYQQSLDQGLQFLIQYYNGEERAKGNILERFSAQQFPDLHSELNLSSLELGDSALYFCASSVGTGNYGYTFGSGTRLTVV.

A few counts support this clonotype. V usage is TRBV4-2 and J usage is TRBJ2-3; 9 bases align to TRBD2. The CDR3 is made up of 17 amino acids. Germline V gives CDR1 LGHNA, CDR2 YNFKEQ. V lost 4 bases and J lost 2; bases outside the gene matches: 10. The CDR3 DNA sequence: TGTGCCAGCAGCCCGGGTGGGGCTAGCGGGGACACAGATACGCAGTATTTT. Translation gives CASSPGGASGDTDTQYF.

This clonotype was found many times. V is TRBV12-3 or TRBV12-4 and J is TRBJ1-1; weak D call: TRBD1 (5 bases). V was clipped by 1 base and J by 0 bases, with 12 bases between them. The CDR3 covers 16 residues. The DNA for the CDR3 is TGTGCCAGCAGTTTAGTGATGACAGACATGAACACTGAAGCTTTCTTT. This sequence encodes CASSLVMTDMNTEAFF.

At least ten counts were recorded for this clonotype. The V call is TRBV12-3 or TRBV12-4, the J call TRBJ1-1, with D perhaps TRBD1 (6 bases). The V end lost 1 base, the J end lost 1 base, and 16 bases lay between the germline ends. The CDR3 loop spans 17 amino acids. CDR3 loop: CASSLDSVGARNTEAFF. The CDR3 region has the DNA TGTGCCAGCAGTTTAGATAGCGTGGGGGCGCGGAACACTGAAGCTTTCTTT.

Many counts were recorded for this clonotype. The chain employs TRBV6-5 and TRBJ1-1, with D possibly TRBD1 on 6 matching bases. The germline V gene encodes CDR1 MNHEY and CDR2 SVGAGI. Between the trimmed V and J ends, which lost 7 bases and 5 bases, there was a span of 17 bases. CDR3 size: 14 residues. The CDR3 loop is CASIARQGTTEAFF. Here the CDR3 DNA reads TGTGCCAGCATTGCTCGGCAGGGGACGACTGAAGCTTTCTTT.

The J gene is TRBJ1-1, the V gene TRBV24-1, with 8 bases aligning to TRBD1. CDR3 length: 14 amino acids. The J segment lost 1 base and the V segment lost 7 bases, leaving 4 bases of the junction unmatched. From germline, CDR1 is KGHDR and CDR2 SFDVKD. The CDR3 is CATRDRAPNTEAFF. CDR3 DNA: TGTGCCACCAGGGACAGGGCCCCGAACACTGAAGCTTTCTTT.

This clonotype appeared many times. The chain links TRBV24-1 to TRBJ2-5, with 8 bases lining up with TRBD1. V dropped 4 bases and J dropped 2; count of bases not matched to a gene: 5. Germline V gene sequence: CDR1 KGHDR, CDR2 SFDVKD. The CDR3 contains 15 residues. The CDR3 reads CATSDPDRGQETQYF. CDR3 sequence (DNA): TGTGCCACCAGTGACCCCGACAGGGGACAAGAGACCCAGTACTTC.

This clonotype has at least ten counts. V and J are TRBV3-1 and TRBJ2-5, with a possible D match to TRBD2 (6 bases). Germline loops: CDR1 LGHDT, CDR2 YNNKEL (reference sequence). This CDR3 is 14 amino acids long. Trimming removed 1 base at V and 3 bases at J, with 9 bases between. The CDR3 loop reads CASSQGVAEETQYF. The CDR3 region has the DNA TGTGCCAGCAGCCAAGGAGTAGCGGAAGAGACCCAGTACTTC.

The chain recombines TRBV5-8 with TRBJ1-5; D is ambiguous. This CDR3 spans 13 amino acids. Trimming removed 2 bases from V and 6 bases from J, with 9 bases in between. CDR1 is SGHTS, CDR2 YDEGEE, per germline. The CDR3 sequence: CASSFGRGQPQHF. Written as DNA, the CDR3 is TGTGCCAGCAGCTTCGGACGGGGTCAGCCCCAGCATTTT.

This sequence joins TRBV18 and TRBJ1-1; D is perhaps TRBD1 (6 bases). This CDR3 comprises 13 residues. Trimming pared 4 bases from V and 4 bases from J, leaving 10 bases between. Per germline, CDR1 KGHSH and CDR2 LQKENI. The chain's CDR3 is CASSQGVLTEAFF. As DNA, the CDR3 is TGTGCCAGCTCACAGGGGGTTCTCACTGAAGCTTTCTTT.

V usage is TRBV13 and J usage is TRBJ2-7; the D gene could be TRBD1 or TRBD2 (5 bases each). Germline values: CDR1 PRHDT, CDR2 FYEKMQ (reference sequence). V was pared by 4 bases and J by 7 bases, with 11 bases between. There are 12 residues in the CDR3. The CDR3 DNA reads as TGTGCCAGCAGCTCAGGGCCGGGAGAGCAGTACTTC. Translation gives CASSSGPGEQYF.

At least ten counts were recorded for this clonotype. CDR3 residues: CASTPGTSGNTIYF. The DNA of the CDR3 is TGTGCCAGCACCCCCGGGACATCTGGAAACACCATATATTTT. The chain uses TRBV12-3 or TRBV12-4 and TRBJ1-3; weak D call: TRBD1 (6 bases). The CDR3 extends over 14 amino acids. V lost 7 bases and J lost 1, with 11 bases in between.

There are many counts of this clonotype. CDR3 sequence: CASSPGTVITGELFF. The CDR3 DNA sequence: TGTGCCAGCAGCCCCGGGACAGTAATCACCGGGGAGCTGTTTTTT. The V call is TRBV6-1, the J call TRBJ2-2, with 7 bases that match TRBD1. Germline CDR1 is MNHNS and CDR2 is SASEGT. This CDR3 region has 15 residues. J was trimmed by 4 bases and V by 6 bases; bases with no gene match: 8.

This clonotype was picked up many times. The chain's CDR3 is CASGELTVGQPQHF. CDR3 DNA: TGTGCCAGCGGGGAGTTAACAGTCGGTCAGCCCCAGCATTTT. J is TRBJ1-5 and V is TRBV2, with D unclear. The CDR3 sequence is 14 residues long. Germline CDR1 reads SNHLY; CDR2 reads FYNNEI. The V gene lost 8 bases and the J gene lost 6 bases, with 17 bases spanning the gap.

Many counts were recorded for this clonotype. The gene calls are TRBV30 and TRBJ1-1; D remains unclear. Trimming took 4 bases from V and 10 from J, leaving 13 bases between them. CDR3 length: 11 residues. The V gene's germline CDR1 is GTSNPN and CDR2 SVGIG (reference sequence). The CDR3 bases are TGTGCCTGGACGGGTCGTGATTTAGCTTTCTTT. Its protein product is CAWTGRDLAFF. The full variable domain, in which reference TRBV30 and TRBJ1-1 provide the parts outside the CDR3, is SQTIHQWPATLVQPVGSPLSLECTVEGTSNPNLYWYRQAAGRGLQLLFYSVGIGQISSEVPQNLSASRPQDRQFILSSKKLLLSDSGFYLCAWTGRDLAFFGQGTRLTVV.

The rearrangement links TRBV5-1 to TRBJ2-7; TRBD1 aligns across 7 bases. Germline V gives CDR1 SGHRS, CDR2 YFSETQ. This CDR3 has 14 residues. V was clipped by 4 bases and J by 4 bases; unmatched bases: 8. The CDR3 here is CASSLMGQTYEQYF. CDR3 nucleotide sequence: TGCGCCAGCAGCCTGATGGGACAGACGTACGAGCAGTACTTC.

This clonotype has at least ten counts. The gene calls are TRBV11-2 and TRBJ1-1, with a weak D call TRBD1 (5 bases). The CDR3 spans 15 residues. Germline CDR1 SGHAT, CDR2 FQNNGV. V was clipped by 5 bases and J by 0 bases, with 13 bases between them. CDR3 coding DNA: TGTGCCAGCAGCACCCGGGGGACCGTGAACACTGAAGCTTTCTTT. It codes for CASSTRGTVNTEAFF.

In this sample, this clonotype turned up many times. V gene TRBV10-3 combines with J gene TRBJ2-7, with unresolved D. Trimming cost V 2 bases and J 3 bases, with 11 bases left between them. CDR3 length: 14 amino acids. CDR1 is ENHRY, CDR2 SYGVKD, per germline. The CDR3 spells CAISEPDRGYEQYF. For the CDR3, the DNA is TGTGCCATCAGTGAGCCGGACCGAGGCTACGAGCAGTACTTC.

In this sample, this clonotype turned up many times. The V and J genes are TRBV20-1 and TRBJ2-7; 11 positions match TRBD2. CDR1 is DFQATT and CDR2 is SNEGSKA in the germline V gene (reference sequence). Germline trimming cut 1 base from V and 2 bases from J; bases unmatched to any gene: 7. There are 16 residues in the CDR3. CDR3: CSARGSSGGVPYEQYF. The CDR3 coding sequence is TGCAGTGCTAGAGGTAGTAGCGGGGGGGTACCCTACGAGCAGTACTTC.

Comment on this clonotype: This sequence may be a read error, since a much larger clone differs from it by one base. The CDR3 sequence: CASIKNVGLQETQYF. CDR3 sequence (DNA): TGTGCCAGTATCAAGAATGTGGGACTCCAAGAGACCCAGTACTTC. The chain links TRBV19 to TRBJ2-5, with a tentative D call TRBD2 (6 bases). Trimming shortened V by 7 bases and J by 1 base, and 16 bases separated the two germline ends. The CDR3 contains 15 residues. Germline-derived CDR1 and CDR2 are LNHDA and SQIVND (reference sequence).